This T cell receptor (beta chain) was sequenced for a study of tumor and adjacent non-tumor tissue in lung cancer. Study in general: Histology: 12 adenocarcinoma, 2 squamous cell carcinoma, 1 small cell lung cancer. Millions of productive TCRbeta reads were obtained per sample on average. Study-wide results and caveats: Tumor tissue had significantly higher TCR diversity than normal lung. Normal lung showed higher cumulative top 100 clone frequency than tumor.

In the case of this clonotype: The antigen remains unidentified.

A modified ARM-PCR protocol with three rounds of nested PCR amplified TCRbeta. TCRdb re-called the multiplex PCR reads with MiXCR, one entry per CDR3 protein. The sample holds 70,000 to 90,000 distinct CDR3 sequences; under 70% are singletons and the top ten take 25% to 35%. This sample's RNA came from whole unsorted tissue. The normal lung tissue was taken more than 3 cm from the tumor edge. Germline CDR1 and CDR2: DFQATT and SNEGSKA (reference sequence). Trimming took 0 bases from V and 8 from J, leaving 14 bases between them. This CDR3 comprises 15 residues. The chain uses TRBV20-1 and TRBJ1-6, with unresolved D. The source material was distant non-tumor lung tissue. This sequence was found in a woman between 50 and 59 years old with non-small cell lung cancer. The CDR3 is CSAREAQTYDSPLHF. In DNA, the CDR3 is TGCAGTGCTAGAGAGGCACAGACCTACGATTCACCCCTCCACTTT.